The 32 T cell receptor beta chains below come from one sample, sequenced in a study of shared clonotypes between healthy human individuals (dated by TCRdb to the early 2020s). Receptor amplification or capture employed the immunoSEQ multiplex PCR assay. Not all clones reach the TCRdb copy of this immuneACCESS table, which keeps in-frame sequences only. Checked studies attribute under half of the gap to unresolved V genes and leave the rest unexplained. The sample contains roughly 1,800,000 clones, about 95% of them found a single time. The ten top clones hold under 1.5% of the sample. CD8 naive samples consisted of CD45RO-negative cells that were positively selected for CCR7, yielding a CD45RA+CCR7+ population without TemRA cells. The specimen was naive CD8+ T cells sorted from blood. This specimen's cell subset or site label, interpreted: CD45RA+CCR7+. Every receptor here comes from a man aged 18 to 29 in good health.

As to this clone: Other nucleotide sequences from this sample produce the same CDR3. The genes are TRBV2 and TRBJ2-7; D possibly corresponds to TRBD1 (7 bases). The CDR3 has 14 residues. Trimming took 1 base from V and 2 from J, leaving 9 bases between them. Germline V gene data show CDR1 as SNHLY and CDR2 as FYNNEI. The CDR3 sequence is CASSEGRGAYEQYF. The DNA for the CDR3 is TGTGCCAGCAGTGAAGGCAGGGGGGCCTACGAGCAGTACTTC.

The chain is built from TRBV6-5 and TRBJ2-5, with a possible D match to TRBD1 (6 bases). This CDR3 is built from 15 residues. V was clipped by 6 bases and J by 3 bases, with 17 bases between them. Germline V CDR1 and CDR2: MNHEY, SVGAGI. The CDR3 coding sequence is TGTGCCAGCAGCTACCTCCGGGACACCGAAGAGACCCAGTACTTC. Translating gives CASSYLRDTEETQYF.

The chain employs TRBV6-1 and TRBJ2-7, with 9 bases matching TRBD1. V was pared by 4 bases and J by 5 bases, with 9 bases of the junction left unmatched. The CDR3 contains 15 residues. The germline V gene has CDR1 MNHNS and CDR2 SASEGT. The CDR3, as DNA: TGTGCCAGCAGTGCCTCCGGGACAGGGTCCCACGAGCAGTACTTC. It yields the protein CASSASGTGSHEQYF.

V and J are TRBV6-6 and TRBJ2-7; 11 bases match TRBD2. V was pared by 5 bases and J by 4 bases, with 4 bases of the junction left unmatched. This CDR3 is built from 14 residues. Germline V gene lookup returns CDR1 MNHNY and CDR2 SVGAGI (reference sequence). The CDR3 sequence: CASSRLAGRYEQYF. CDR3 DNA sequence: TGTGCCAGCAGTCGACTAGCGGGACGGTACGAGCAGTACTTC.

This chain joins TRBV27 and TRBJ2-1, with TRBD2 matching 9 bases. There are 14 residues in the CDR3. Losses at the gene ends were 10 bases for V and 5 bases for J; bases not matched to a gene: 9. The V gene's germline CDR1 is MNHEY and CDR2 SMNVEV (reference sequence). CDR3 in amino acids: CATAGGLFNNEQFF. CDR3 DNA: TGTGCCACGGCGGGAGGGCTTTTCAACAATGAGCAGTTCTTC.

This chain connects TRBV27 to TRBJ2-7; D gene unclear. V dropped 4 bases and J dropped 0 bases, with 10 bases sitting between them. Germline V lookup: CDR1 MNHEY, CDR2 SMNVEV (reference sequence). The CDR3 contains 14 residues. The CDR3 bases are TGTGCCAGCAGTTGGAACAGCTTCTCCTACGAGCAGTACTTC. Translation gives CASSWNSFSYEQYF.

The V gene is TRBV11-1, the J gene TRBJ1-6; D uncertain. In germline, CDR1 is SGHAT, CDR2 FQDESV (reference sequence). Deletions cut 5 bases from V and 10 bases from J, with 6 bases between. CDR3 length equals 11 residues. CDR3 DNA sequence: TGTGCCAGCAGCCCTAAATCACCCCTCCACTTT. It encodes CASSPKSPLHF.

A remark on this clone: Other DNA sequences in the sample encode the same CDR3. The chain is built from TRBV6-5 and TRBJ2-2; D remains ambiguous. CDR1 is MNHEY and CDR2 is SVGAGI in the germline V gene. V was trimmed by 2 bases and J by 4 bases, leaving 5 bases between them. The length of the CDR3 is 13 residues. The CDR3 bases are TGTGCCAGCAGTTACAGATCCACCGGGGAGCTGTTTTTT. Residues: CASSYRSTGELFF.

The chain recombines TRBV11-3 with TRBJ1-5, with D unresolved. Trimming removed 2 bases from V and 13 bases from J, with 15 bases in between. Germline values: CDR1 SGHNT, CDR2 YENEEA. This CDR3 spans 13 amino acids. This CDR3 reads CASSLRTLRLQHF. The CDR3, as DNA: TGTGCCAGCAGCTTACGGACCCTTAGATTGCAGCATTTT.

J is TRBJ2-7 and V is TRBV2; D is undetermined. Per the germline V gene, CDR1 is SNHLY and CDR2 is FYNNEI. Trimming pared 4 bases from V and 3 bases from J, leaving 13 bases between. The CDR3 runs to 14 residues. The CDR3 protein is CASSGVGSGYEQYF. DNA for the CDR3: TGTGCCAGCAGTGGGGTCGGGTCGGGCTACGAGCAGTACTTC.

This clone was seen a single time. The same CDR3 can be traced to other DNA sequences in this sample. The chain uses TRBV7-9 and TRBJ1-1; D is perhaps TRBD1 (6 bases). The CDR3 spans 15 residues. The germline V gene encodes CDR1 SEHNR and CDR2 FQNEAQ (reference sequence). V shed 1 base and J shed 0 bases, with 9 bases lying between them. In nucleotides, the CDR3 is TGTGCCAGCAGCTTAGAACAGGGAATGAACACTGAAGCTTTCTTT. Amino acids: CASSLEQGMNTEAFF.

The chain recombines TRBV19 with TRBJ2-3; D remains unclear. Trimming left V 10 bases short and J 5 bases short, with 22 bases between. Germline lookup yields CDR1 LNHDA and CDR2 SQIVND (reference sequence). CDR3 length: 15 residues. CDR3 DNA: TGTGCCACCACCGCCGAAACCTTGGGCTTAGATACGCAGTATTTT. Its protein is CATTAETLGLDTQYF.

For this clone: Other DNA sequences from this sample encode an identical CDR3 as well. The chain joins TRBV28 to TRBJ2-7; 8 bases are shared with TRBD1. The CDR3 has 13 residues. V dropped 6 bases and J dropped 2; count of bases not matched to a gene: 3. Germline CDR1 reads MDHEN; CDR2 reads SYDVKM. The CDR3 protein is CASRGTGPYEQYF. DNA for the CDR3: TGTGCCAGCAGGGGGACAGGTCCCTACGAGCAGTACTTC.

The chain recombines TRBV7-6 with TRBJ2-5; D is possibly TRBD1 (6 bases). Trimming took 5 bases from V and 0 from J, leaving 19 bases between them. Per germline, CDR1 SGHVS and CDR2 FNYEAQ. This CDR3 is built from 17 residues. DNA for the CDR3: TGTGCCAGCAGCGTCCTTACAGGGACCGGGTACCAAGAGACCCAGTACTTC. As protein: CASSVLTGTGYQETQYF.

The chain recombines TRBV5-8 with TRBJ1-5; 11 bases agree with TRBD1. The CDR3 consists of 19 residues. Germline V gene lookup returns CDR1 SGHTS and CDR2 YDEGEE. J lost 7 bases, V lost 4 bases, and 19 bases had no gene match. CDR3 amino acids: CASSPLEDRGLLKGQPQHF. The CDR3, as DNA: TGTGCCAGCAGCCCCTTAGAGGACAGGGGGCTTCTCAAGGGGCAGCCCCAGCATTTT.

The V and J genes are TRBV6-1 and TRBJ2-7; 7 positions agree with TRBD2. Losses at the gene ends were 7 bases for V and 3 bases for J; bases not matched to a gene: 9. The germline V gene has CDR1 MNHNS and CDR2 SASEGT. CDR3 length: 14 residues. The CDR3 spells CASTLTSPLYEQYF. DNA for the CDR3: TGTGCCAGCACCCTGACTAGCCCACTCTACGAGCAGTACTTC.

This chain joins TRBV13 and TRBJ2-7; 12 nucleotides match TRBD2. V was clipped by 8 bases and J by 6 bases; unmatched bases: 8. This CDR3 is 14 amino acids long. Germline loops: CDR1 PRHDT, CDR2 FYEKMQ (reference sequence). CDR3 sequence reads: CASSSGLAGSEQYF. CDR3 bases: TGTGCCAGCTCTTCAGGACTAGCGGGAAGCGAGCAGTACTTC.

Of note for this clone: Other DNA sequences in the sample encode the same CDR3. The chain joins TRBV13 to TRBJ2-7; no clear D gene. The CDR3 totals 13 residues. Deletions cut 0 bases from V and 1 base from J, with 4 bases between. Germline CDR1 is PRHDT and CDR2 is FYEKMQ (reference sequence). The CDR3 loop reads CASSLGPSYEQYF. The CDR3 DNA follows: TGTGCCAGCAGCTTAGGGCCATCCTACGAGCAGTACTTC.

The V and J genes are TRBV2 and TRBJ1-1; D is perhaps TRBD1 (6 bases). Germline V gene data show CDR1 as SNHLY and CDR2 as FYNNEI. Trimming removed 5 bases at V and 10 bases at J, with 23 bases between. The CDR3 extends over 15 amino acids. CDR3 sequence (DNA): TGTGCCAGCAGTTCCTTAACAGGGTTTAGTAGTGGAGCTTTCTTT. Its protein is CASSSLTGFSSGAFF.

The chain uses TRBV11-3 and TRBJ2-3; D not certain. This CDR3 spans 15 amino acids. Trimming cost V 1 base and J 0 bases, with 8 bases left between them. The germline CDR1 and CDR2 sequences are SGHNT and YENEEA. The chain's CDR3 is CASSLGRTSTDTQYF. The CDR3 nucleotides are TGTGCCAGCAGCTTAGGGCGGACCAGCACAGATACGCAGTATTTT.

The rearrangement uses TRBV30 and TRBJ2-2; 9 positions match TRBD1. The CDR3 contains 13 residues. Germline V gives CDR1 GTSNPN, CDR2 SVGIG (reference sequence). Unmatched junction bases numbered 1, after V lost 2 bases and J lost 6 bases. In nucleotides, the CDR3 is TGTGCCTGGAGTTGGACAGGGGCCGGGGAGCTGTTTTTT. It is translated as CAWSWTGAGELFF.

This clone came up once. The V and J genes are TRBV19 and TRBJ1-1; no firm D call. Germline V gene lookup returns CDR1 LNHDA and CDR2 SQIVND (reference sequence). V was trimmed by 5 bases and J by 2 bases, leaving 12 bases between them. This CDR3 has 14 residues. The chain's CDR3 is CASSYPLSNTEAFF. CDR3 nucleotides: TGTGCCAGTAGTTACCCCTTGAGTAACACTGAAGCTTTCTTT. The full variable domain, rest sourced from reference TRBV19 and TRBJ1-1, is DGGITQSPKYLFRKEGQNVTLSCEQNLNHDAMYWYRQDPGQGLRLIYYSQIVNDFQKGDIAEGYSVSREKKESFPLTVTSAQKNPTAFYLCASSYPLSNTEAFFGQGTRLTVV.

This clone was seen only once. The chain couples TRBV5-5 to TRBJ2-7; D perhaps matches TRBD1 (6 bases). Germline CDR1 is SGHKS and CDR2 is YYEKEE (reference sequence). V dropped 4 bases and J dropped 3 bases, with 17 bases sitting between them. The CDR3 consists of 15 residues. The CDR3 coding sequence is TGTGCCAGCAGCACCCTACAGGGTATAAGCTACGAGCAGTACTTC. It yields the protein CASSTLQGISYEQYF.

J is TRBJ2-1 and V is TRBV2, with 8 positions matching TRBD2. CDR1 and CDR2 (germline): SNHLY, FYNNEI. The CDR3 extends over 17 amino acids. The J segment lost 7 bases and the V segment lost 3 bases, leaving 14 bases of the junction unmatched. CDR3 coding DNA: TGTGCCAGCAGTGACTTGCGATCGGGGGGGCCTAATAATGAGCAGTTCTTC. Translated: CASSDLRSGGPNNEQFF. The full variable domain, with the rest looked up from reference TRBV2 and TRBJ2-1, is EPEVTQTPSHQVTQMGQEVILRCVPISNHLYFYWYRQILGQKVEFLVSFYNNEISEKSEIFDDQFSVERPDGSNFTLKIRSTKLEDSAMYFCASSDLRSGGPNNEQFFGPGTRLTVL.

The chain couples TRBV28 to TRBJ2-2; 7 bases match TRBD1. This CDR3 spans 17 amino acids. The germline gives CDR1 MDHEN, CDR2 SYDVKM. V lost 6 bases to trimming and J lost 1 base; unmatched junction nucleotides: 11. The DNA of the CDR3 is TGTGCCAGCAGACCATTGGCCGGGACAGAGAACACCGGGGAGCTGTTTTTT. Its protein product is CASRPLAGTENTGELFF.

For this clone: Other DNA sequences of this sample code for an identical CDR3. The J gene is TRBJ1-1, the V gene TRBV9; D ambiguous. The CDR3 is 14 amino acids. V shed 0 bases and J shed 2 bases, with 8 bases lying between them. Germline CDR1 SGDLS, CDR2 YYNGEE. CDR3 DNA sequence: TGTGCCAGCAGCGTAGGTGTTACCAACACTGAAGCTTTCTTT. The encoded protein is CASSVGVTNTEAFF. Together with reference TRBV9 and TRBJ1-1, the CDR3 gives the full variable domain: DSGVTQTPKHLITATGQRVTLRCSPRSGDLSVYWYQQSLDQGLQFLIQYYNGEERAKGNILERFSAQQFPDLHSELNLSSLELGDSALYFCASSVGVTNTEAFFGQGTRLTVV.

The chain recombines TRBV27 with TRBJ2-5, with D possibly being TRBD1 or TRBD2 (5 bases each). CDR3 length: 14 residues. Trimming pared 2 bases from V and 5 bases from J, leaving 12 bases between. Germline V gives CDR1 MNHEY, CDR2 SMNVEV (reference sequence). CDR3 region: CASSLQGAWETQYF. The CDR3 DNA sequence: TGTGCCAGCAGTTTACAGGGAGCGTGGGAGACCCAGTACTTC.

The chain links TRBV6-4 to TRBJ1-4; D ambiguous. CDR1 and CDR2 (germline): MRHNA, SNTAGT. This CDR3 has 15 residues. The V end was cut by 2 bases, the J end by 5 bases, with 12 bases between. CDR3 in DNA: TGTGCCAGCAGTGACCCCCGGACGGAAAATGAAAAACTGTTTTTT. Its protein is CASSDPRTENEKLFF.

The chain joins TRBV14 to TRBJ1-2; 7 nucleotides match TRBD1. Germline loops: CDR1 SGHDN, CDR2 FVKESK. Unmatched junction bases numbered 12, after V lost 2 bases and J lost 3 bases. CDR3 length equals 17 residues. As DNA, the CDR3 is TGTGCCAGCAGCCAACCAAACCACCCCGGGACAGACTATGGCTACACCTTC. Translation gives CASSQPNHPGTDYGYTF.

This chain links TRBV27 with TRBJ2-7; 8 nucleotides line up with TRBD1. The germline gives CDR1 MNHEY, CDR2 SMNVEV (reference sequence). CDR3 length: 14 amino acids. V was pared by 4 bases and J by 6 bases, with 8 bases of the junction left unmatched. This CDR3 reads CASSYRGNGLEQYF. The CDR3 DNA is TGTGCCAGCAGTTACAGGGGGAATGGGCTCGAGCAGTACTTC.

V gene TRBV4-1 combines with J gene TRBJ2-2; a possible D gene is TRBD2 (5 bases). V lost 8 bases to trimming and J lost 5 bases, with 12 bases between them. There are 13 residues in the CDR3. Germline CDR1 MGHRA, CDR2 YSYEKL. CDR3 nucleotide sequence: TGCGCCAGCGAACGAGGGCTTACCGGGGAGCTGTTTTTT. It specifies CASERGLTGELFF.

On this clone itself: Other DNA sequences in the same sample also yield this CDR3. The chain uses TRBV27 and TRBJ2-7, with D possibly called TRBD1 or TRBD2 (5 bases each). There are 13 residues in the CDR3. Looked up from germline, CDR1 is MNHEY and CDR2 is SMNVEV (reference sequence). V was cut by 5 bases and J by 4 bases, with 12 bases left in between. The CDR3 DNA is TGTGCCAGCAGTAAAGGGACCCCTTACGAGCAGTACTTC. Protein sequence: CASSKGTPYEQYF.